This T cell receptor (beta chain) was sequenced for a study of CD8 T cells in ankylosing spondylitis (dated by TCRdb to about 2017). The study in broad terms: The study set out to find disease-linked TCR variants by profiling T cell receptor beta repertoires in ankylosing spondylitis patients and healthy donors. The whole study cohort included over 85 healthy donors and about two dozen ankylosing spondylitis patients. Samples of peripheral blood were taken, and for ankylosing spondylitis patients, synovial fluid was collected as well.

This clonotype showed up many times. What this receptor recognizes is not known. Per-base qualities were not stored, and no clone one base away is much larger. From cysteine to phenylalanine, the CDR3 is 16 amino acids long. The sequence is cut down to CDR3 DNA, 48 bases in frame from base 1. Trimming accounts for 1 base at V and 0 bases at J, while the number of junction bases matched to no gene is 3. Looking up the germline V gene (reference sequence) yields CDR1 DFQATT and CDR2 SNEGSKA. What the work shows at the level of the full study, not this receptor alone: A TCR beta motif made up of several highly homologous amino acid variants appeared to be characteristic of blood from ankylosing spondylitis patients. The disease-linked clones showed a CD8+ phenotype and occurred at relatively low frequencies in peripheral blood. Some motif variants had previously been reported in the synovial fluid and blood of reactive arthritis patients, which suggests shared mechanisms of disease initiation. Significant enrichment of the disease-linked clones was reported in matched synovial fluid samples from ankylosing spondylitis patients.

Sequencing relied on an Illumina HiSeq 2500. Quantitative 5'-RACE with molecular barcodes was used to prepare TCR beta libraries. Processing in the source paper ran as follows. Disease-linked TCR variants were identified with a new computational method built on a probabilistic model of VDJ rearrangement. TCRdb trimmed public reads at Q25 via fastp, called clones via MiXCR and kept in-frame beta chains. Identical CDR3 protein sequences are pooled into one entry, listed with their most common genes and DNA. The V and J calls come from TCRdb's annotation, not from the publication. The sample table contains under 150,000 distinct CDR3 sequences; only one count was recorded for about a tenth of them. The leading ten clones occupy approximately 3.6% of the sample.

Recombination joined TRBV20-1 with TRBJ2-7; TRBD2 agrees with 13 junctional bases. The receptor's source is a male donor with ankylosing spondylitis or in good health (not recorded which). Sequences were obtained from blood, either unsorted or a sorted T cell fraction (not recorded which). The DNA sequence follows: TGCAGTGCTAGAGGGGGACTAGCGGGATCCTCCTACGAGCAGTACTTC. This translates into CSARGGLAGSSYEQYF.